This T cell receptor (beta chain) was sequenced in a study of a mutant IDH1 vaccine in newly diagnosed glioma. CDR3 size: 14 residues. Per the germline V gene, CDR1 is MNHEY and CDR2 is SMNVEV (reference sequence). V was cut by 3 bases and J by 1 base, with 9 bases left in between. This sample's time point: week 47, end of study. Each dose delivered 300 ug of mutant IDH1 20-mer peptide subcutaneously with imiquimod. Profiled with immunoSEQ multiplex PCR; TCRdb holds only in-frame clones, not every one. The repertoire consists of tens of thousands of clones, with around 82% occurring once and the leading ten covering 18%. Notes on this clone: The antigen is undetermined.

The specimen was PBMCs, collected from a glioma patient whose treatment included an IDH1 peptide vaccine. This chain uses TRBV27 with TRBJ1-1, with D possibly TRBD1 on 5 matching bases. The sequence derives from a man aged 18-30 years with glioma. Some clones in this sample may be carry-over from other donors' samples. The CDR3 protein is CASSFRAQNTEAFF. Here the CDR3 DNA reads TGTGCCAGCAGTTTCAGGGCCCAGAACACTGAAGCTTTCTTT.